The source of this T cell receptor beta chain is a study of shared clonotypes between healthy human individuals. Overall study context: The cohort comprised a couple of women and a few men. Their ages spanned 18 to 49 years.

Genomic DNA from each subset was divided evenly over several immunoSEQ plates. TCRdb's table, derived via immunoSEQ multiplex PCR, lists solely in-frame clones and lacks some. The profile covers about 660,000 clones, with about 74% appearing a single time and roughly 1.7% taken by the ten largest. From germline, CDR1 is SGHTA and CDR2 FQGNSA. This CDR3 has 16 residues. Trimming pared 1 base from V and 0 bases from J, leaving 11 bases between. In this sample, this clone turned up once. The genes are TRBV7-2 and TRBJ2-3; D gene ambiguous. This receptor was taken from a woman between 25 and 40 years old in good health. Sequenced material: memory CD4+ T cells sorted from blood. Described subset: CD45RA-negative fraction. The CDR3, as DNA: TGTGCCAGCAGCTTAGAAGGGCGCCTAAGCACAGATACGCAGTATTTT. Residues: CASSLEGRLSTDTQYF.